This T cell receptor (beta chain) stems from a study of T cell changes during pregnancy in multiple sclerosis. CDR1 is SGHVS, CDR2 FQNEAQ, per germline. After removal of 5 bases from V and 3 bases from J, the junction contained 12 bases not matched to a gene. The CDR3 has 16 amino acids. Generated by immunoSEQ multiplex PCR, the TCRdb table keeps only in-frame clones and is missing some. The data hold fewer than 80,000 clones, with almost 95% observed a single time. The genes are TRBV7-8 and TRBJ1-1, with 7 positions matching TRBD1. This sequence originates from a female donor in good health, enrolled as a control in a pregnancy study. The source was peripheral blood, collected in the third trimester of pregnancy. The CDR3 DNA reads as TGTGCCAGCAGCGTCCCTCGACAGGGTGGGGACACTGAAGCTTTCTTT. It translates to CASSVPRQGGDTEAFF.